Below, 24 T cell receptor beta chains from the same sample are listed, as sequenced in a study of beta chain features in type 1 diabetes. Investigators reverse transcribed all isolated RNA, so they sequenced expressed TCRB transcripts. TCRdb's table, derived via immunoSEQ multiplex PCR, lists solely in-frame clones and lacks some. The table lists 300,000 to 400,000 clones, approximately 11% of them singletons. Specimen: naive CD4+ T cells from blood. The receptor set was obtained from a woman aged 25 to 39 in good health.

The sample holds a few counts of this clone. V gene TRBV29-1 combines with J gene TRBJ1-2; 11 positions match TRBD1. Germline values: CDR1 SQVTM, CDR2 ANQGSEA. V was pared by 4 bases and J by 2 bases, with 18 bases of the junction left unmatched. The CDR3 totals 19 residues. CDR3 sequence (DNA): TGCAGCGTTGCCGTTGGTTCCGGGACAGGGGGAGTAATGAACTATGGCTACACCTTC. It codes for CSVAVGSGTGGVMNYGYTF.

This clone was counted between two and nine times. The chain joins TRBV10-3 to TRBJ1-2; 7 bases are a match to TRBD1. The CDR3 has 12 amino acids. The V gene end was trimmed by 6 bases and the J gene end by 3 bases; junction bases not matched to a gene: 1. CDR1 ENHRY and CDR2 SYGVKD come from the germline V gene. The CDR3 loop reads CAISRGDYGYTF. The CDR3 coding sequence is TGTGCCATCAGCAGGGGGGACTATGGCTACACCTTC.

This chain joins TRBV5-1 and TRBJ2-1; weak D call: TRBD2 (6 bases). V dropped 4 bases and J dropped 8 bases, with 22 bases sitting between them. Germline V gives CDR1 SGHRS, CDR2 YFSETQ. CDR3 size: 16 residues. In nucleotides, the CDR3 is TGCGCCAGCAGCCTAACTCCGGACTACCCCTCCCATGAGCAGTTCTTC. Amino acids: CASSLTPDYPSHEQFF. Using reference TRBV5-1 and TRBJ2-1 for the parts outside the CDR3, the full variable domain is KAGVTQTPRYLIKTRGQQVTLSCSPISGHRSVSWYQQTPGQGLQFLFEYFSETQRNKGNFPGRFSGRQFSNSRSEMNVSTLELGDSALYLCASSLTPDYPSHEQFFGPGTRLTVL.

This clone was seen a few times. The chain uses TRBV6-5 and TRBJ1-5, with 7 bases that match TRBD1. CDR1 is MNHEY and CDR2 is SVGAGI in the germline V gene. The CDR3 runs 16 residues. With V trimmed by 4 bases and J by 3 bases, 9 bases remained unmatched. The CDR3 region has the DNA TGTGCCAGCAGTTCGTCGGCAGGGGGGAACAATCAGCCCCAGCATTTT. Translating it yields CASSSSAGGNNQPQHF.

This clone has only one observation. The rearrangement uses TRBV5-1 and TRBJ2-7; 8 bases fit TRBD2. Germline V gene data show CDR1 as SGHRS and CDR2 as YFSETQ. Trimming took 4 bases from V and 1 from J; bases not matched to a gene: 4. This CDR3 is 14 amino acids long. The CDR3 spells CASSPSGSSYEQYF. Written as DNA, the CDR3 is TGCGCCAGCAGCCCCAGCGGGAGTTCCTACGAGCAGTACTTC.

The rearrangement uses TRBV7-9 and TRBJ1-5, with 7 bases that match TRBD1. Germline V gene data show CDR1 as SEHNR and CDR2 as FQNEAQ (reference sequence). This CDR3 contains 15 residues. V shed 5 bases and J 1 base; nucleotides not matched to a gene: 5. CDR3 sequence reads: CASSATGESNQPQHF. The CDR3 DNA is TGTGCCAGCAGCGCCACAGGGGAGAGCAATCAGCCCCAGCATTTT.

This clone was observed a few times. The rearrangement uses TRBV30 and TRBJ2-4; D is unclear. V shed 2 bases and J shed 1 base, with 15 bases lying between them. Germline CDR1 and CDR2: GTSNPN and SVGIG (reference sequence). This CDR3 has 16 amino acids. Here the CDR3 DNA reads TGTGCCTGGAGTCTCCATCTCGGGTATGCCAAAAACATTCAGTACTTC. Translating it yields CAWSLHLGYAKNIQYF.

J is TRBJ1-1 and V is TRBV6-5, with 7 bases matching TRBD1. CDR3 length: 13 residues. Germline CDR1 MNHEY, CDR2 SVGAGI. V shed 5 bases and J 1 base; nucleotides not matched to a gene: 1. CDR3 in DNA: TGTGCCAGCAGTACAGGGGAGAACACTGAAGCTTTCTTT. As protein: CASSTGENTEAFF.

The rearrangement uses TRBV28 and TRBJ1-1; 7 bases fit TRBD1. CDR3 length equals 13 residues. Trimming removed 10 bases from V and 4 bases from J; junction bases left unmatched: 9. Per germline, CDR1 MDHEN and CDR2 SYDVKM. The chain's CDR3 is CATLDRASTEAFF. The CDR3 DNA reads TGTGCCACCCTTGACAGGGCGAGCACTGAAGCTTTCTTT.

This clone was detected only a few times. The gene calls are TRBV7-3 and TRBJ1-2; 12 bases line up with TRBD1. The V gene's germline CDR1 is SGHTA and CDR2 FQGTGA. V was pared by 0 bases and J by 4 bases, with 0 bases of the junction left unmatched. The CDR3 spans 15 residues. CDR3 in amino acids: CASSLTGQGAYGYTF. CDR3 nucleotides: TGTGCCAGCAGCTTAACGGGACAGGGGGCCTATGGCTACACCTTC.

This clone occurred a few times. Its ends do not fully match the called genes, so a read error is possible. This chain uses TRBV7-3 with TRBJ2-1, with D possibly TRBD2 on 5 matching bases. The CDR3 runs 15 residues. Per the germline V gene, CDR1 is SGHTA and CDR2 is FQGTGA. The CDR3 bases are TGTGCCAGCAGCGTAACTAGGAGCTCCTACAATGAGCAGTTCTTC. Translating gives CASSVTRSSYNEQFF.

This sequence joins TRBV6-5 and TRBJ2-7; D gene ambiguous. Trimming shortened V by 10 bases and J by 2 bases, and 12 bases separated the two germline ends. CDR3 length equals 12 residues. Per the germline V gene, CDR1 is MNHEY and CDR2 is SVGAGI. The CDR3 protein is CATLSRAYEQYF. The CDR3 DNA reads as TGTGCCACCCTAAGCCGGGCCTACGAGCAGTACTTC.

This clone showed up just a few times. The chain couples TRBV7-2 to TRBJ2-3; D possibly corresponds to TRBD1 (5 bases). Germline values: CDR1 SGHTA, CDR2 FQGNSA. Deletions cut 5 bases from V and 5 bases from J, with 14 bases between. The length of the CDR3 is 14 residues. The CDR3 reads CASSLGHSRDTQYF. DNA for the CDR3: TGTGCCAGCAGCCTGGGGCATTCACGAGATACGCAGTATTTT.

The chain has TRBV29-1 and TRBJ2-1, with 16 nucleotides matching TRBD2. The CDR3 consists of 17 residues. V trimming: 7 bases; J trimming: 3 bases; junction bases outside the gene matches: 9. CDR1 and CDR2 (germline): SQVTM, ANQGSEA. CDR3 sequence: CSAMGLAGGPIYNEQFF. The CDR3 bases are TGCAGCGCGATGGGACTAGCGGGAGGGCCTATCTACAATGAGCAGTTCTTC.

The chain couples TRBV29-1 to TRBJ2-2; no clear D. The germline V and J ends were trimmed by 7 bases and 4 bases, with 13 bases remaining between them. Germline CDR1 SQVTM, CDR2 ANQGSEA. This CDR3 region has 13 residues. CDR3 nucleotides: TGCAGCGGCGCCTCGGTAGCCACCGGGGAGCTGTTTTTT. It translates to CSGASVATGELFF.

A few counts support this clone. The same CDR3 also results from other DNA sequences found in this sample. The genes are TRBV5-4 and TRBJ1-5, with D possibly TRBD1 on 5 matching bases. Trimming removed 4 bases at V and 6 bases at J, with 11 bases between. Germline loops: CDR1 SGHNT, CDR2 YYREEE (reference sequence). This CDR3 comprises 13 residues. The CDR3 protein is CASSLGGGQPQHF. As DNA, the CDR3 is TGTGCCAGCAGCCTTGGGGGAGGTCAGCCCCAGCATTTT.

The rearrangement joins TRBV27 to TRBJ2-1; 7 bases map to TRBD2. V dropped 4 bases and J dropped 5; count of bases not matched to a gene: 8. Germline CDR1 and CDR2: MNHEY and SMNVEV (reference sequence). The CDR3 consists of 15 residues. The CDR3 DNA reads TGTGCCAGCAGTTCATCGGGACTAACCGACAATGAGCAGTTCTTC. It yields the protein CASSSSGLTDNEQFF.

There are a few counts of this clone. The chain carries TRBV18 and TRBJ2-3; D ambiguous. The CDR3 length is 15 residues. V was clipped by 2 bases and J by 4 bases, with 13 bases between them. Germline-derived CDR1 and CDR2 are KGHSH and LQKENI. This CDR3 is CASSPELLLSDTQYF. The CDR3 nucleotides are TGTGCCAGCTCACCAGAGCTTTTGTTGTCAGATACGCAGTATTTT.

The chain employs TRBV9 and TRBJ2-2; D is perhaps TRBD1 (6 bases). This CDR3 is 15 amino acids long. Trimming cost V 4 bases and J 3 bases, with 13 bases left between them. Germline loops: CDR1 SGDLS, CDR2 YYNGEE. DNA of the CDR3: TGTGCCAGCAGCTCCAGGACAGCCTACACCGGGGAGCTGTTTTTT. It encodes CASSSRTAYTGELFF.

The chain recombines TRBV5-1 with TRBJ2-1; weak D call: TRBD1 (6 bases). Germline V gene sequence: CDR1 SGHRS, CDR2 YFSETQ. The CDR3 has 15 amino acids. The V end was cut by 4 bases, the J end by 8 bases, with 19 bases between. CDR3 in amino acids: CASSPTPDRVHEQFF. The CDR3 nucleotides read TGCGCCAGCAGCCCGACCCCGGACAGAGTCCATGAGCAGTTCTTC.

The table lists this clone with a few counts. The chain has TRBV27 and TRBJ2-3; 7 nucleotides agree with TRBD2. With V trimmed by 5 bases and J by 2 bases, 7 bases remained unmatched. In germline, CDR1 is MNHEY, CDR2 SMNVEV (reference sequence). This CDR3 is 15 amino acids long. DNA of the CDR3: TGTGCCAGCAGTCCCAGCGGGATCTCCACAGATACGCAGTATTTT. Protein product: CASSPSGISTDTQYF.

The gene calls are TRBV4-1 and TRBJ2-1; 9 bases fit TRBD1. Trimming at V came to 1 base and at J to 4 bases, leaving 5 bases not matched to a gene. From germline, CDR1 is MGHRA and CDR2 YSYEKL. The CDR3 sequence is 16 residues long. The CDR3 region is CASSQAPGTGYNEQFF. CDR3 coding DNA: TGCGCCAGCAGCCAAGCACCCGGGACAGGGTACAATGAGCAGTTCTTC.

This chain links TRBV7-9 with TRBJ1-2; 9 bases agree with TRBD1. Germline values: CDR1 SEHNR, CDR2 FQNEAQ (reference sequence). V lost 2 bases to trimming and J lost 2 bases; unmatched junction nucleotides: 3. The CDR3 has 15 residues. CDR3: CASSLTGTGNYGYTF. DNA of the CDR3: TGTGCCAGCAGCTTAACCGGGACAGGGAACTATGGCTACACCTTC.

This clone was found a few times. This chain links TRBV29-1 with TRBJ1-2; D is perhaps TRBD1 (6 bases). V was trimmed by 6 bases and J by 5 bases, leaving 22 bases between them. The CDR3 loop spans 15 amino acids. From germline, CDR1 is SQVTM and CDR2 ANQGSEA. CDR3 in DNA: TGCAGCGTGAAAGATATCACCGGGACAAAATATGGCTACACCTTC. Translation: CSVKDITGTKYGYTF.